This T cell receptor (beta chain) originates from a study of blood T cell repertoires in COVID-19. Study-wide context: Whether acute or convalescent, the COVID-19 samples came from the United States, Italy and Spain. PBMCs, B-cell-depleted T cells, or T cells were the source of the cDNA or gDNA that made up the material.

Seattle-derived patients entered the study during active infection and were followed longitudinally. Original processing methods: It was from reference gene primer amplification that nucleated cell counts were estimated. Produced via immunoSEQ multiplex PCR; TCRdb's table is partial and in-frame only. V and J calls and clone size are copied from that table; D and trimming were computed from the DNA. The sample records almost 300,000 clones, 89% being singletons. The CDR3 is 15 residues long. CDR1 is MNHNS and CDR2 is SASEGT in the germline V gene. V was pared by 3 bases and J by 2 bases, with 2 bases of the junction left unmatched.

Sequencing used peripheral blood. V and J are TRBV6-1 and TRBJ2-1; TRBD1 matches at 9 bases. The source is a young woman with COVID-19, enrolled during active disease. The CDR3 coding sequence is TGTGCCAGCAGTGACACAGGGGGCGCCTACAATGAGCAGTTCTTC. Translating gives CASSDTGGAYNEQFF.